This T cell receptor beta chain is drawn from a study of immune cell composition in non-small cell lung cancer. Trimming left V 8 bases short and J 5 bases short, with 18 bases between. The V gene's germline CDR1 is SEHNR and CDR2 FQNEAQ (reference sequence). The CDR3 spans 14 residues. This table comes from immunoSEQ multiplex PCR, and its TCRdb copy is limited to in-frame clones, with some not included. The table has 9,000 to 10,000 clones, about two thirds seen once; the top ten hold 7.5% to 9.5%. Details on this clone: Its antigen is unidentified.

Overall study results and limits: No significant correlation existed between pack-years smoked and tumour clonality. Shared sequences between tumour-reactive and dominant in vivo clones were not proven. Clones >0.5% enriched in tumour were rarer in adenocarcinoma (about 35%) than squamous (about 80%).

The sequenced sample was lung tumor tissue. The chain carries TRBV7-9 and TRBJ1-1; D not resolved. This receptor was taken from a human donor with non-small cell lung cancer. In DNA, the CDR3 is TGTGCCAGCCGCTCCTCTCTACGGGGAACTGAAGCTTTCTTT. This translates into CASRSSLRGTEAFF.